Each of the 25 T cell receptor beta chains below was sequenced from the same sample in a study of blood T cells in healthy people across ages. It was with a sample-barcoded 5' primer and a J-beta primer mix that a second PCR of roughly 7 to 12 cycles was run. Each CDR3 protein gets one entry after TCRdb re-called the 5' RACE reads with MiXCR. The data hold 540,000 or so distinct CDR3 sequences, with 20% to 30% observed a single time. This sample was also put to use in a study of T cells of mothers and their children.

Sequenced input: blood. The receptors originated from a boy aged 5-17 years in good health.

This chain links TRBV6-2 or TRBV6-3 with TRBJ1-1, with 7 bases fitting TRBD1. The CDR3 is made up of 15 amino acids. The trim removed 4 bases at V and 0 bases at J, leaving 5 bases unmatched. The germline CDR1 and CDR2 sequences are MNHEY and SVGEGT. CDR3 in amino acids: CASSSPGQMNTEAFF. CDR3 DNA sequence: TGTGCCAGCAGTTCTCCGGGACAGATGAACACTGAAGCTTTCTTT.

The genes are TRBV7-9 and TRBJ2-3; D possibly corresponds to TRBD1 (5 bases). Trimming pared 4 bases from V and 3 bases from J, leaving 17 bases between. The germline CDR1 and CDR2 sequences are SEHNR and FQNEAQ (reference sequence). CDR3 length: 16 residues. The chain's CDR3 is CASSSIEQGRTDTQYF. The CDR3 DNA sequence: TGTGCCAGCAGCTCTATAGAGCAGGGCCGGACAGATACGCAGTATTTT.

This clonotype was seen a few times. The chain is built from TRBV9 and TRBJ1-1; 8 bases align to TRBD1. Germline-derived CDR1 and CDR2 are SGDLS and YYNGEE. This CDR3 comprises 16 residues. The junction had 10 bases not matched to a gene; V was cut back by 2 bases and J by 4 bases. Here the CDR3 reads CASSVSSGTGVTEAFF. In DNA form, the CDR3 reads TGTGCCAGCAGCGTTTCGTCCGGGACAGGTGTCACTGAAGCTTTCTTT.

CDR3 amino acids: CASSDGTGGTGTDTQYF. The CDR3 coding sequence is TGTGCCAGCAGTGACGGGACAGGGGGAACCGGCACAGATACGCAGTATTTT. The chain combines TRBV6-4 with TRBJ2-3; 11 bases agree with TRBD1. V shed 2 bases, J shed 1 base, and the junction held 5 bases outside the gene matches. Germline V gene lookup returns CDR1 MRHNA and CDR2 SNTAGT. This CDR3 region has 17 residues.

This clonotype was seen a few times. Here the CDR3 DNA reads TGTGCCAGCAGTCCTTTTGGGGATACGCAGTATTTT. Residues: CASSPFGDTQYF. This chain uses TRBV7-2 with TRBJ2-3, with D unclear. Trimming left V 6 bases short and J 6 bases short, with 10 bases between. There are 12 residues in the CDR3. CDR1 and CDR2 (germline): SGHTA, FQGNSA.

This clonotype was counted only a few times. The V and J genes are TRBV7-2 and TRBJ1-5; 7 bases agree with TRBD1. The CDR3 is made up of 14 amino acids. Losses at the gene ends were 5 bases for V and 4 bases for J; bases not matched to a gene: 5. CDR1 and CDR2 from the germline V gene are SGHTA and FQGNSA. The CDR3 spells CASSRQGSNQPQHF. The CDR3 DNA reads as TGTGCCAGCAGCCGACAGGGCTCAAATCAGCCCCAGCATTTT. The variable domain in full, with the rest retrieved from reference TRBV7-2 and TRBJ1-5, is GAGVSQSPSNKVTEKGKDVELRCDPISGHTALYWYRQSLGQGLEFLIYFQGNSAPDKSGLPSDRFSAERTGGSVSTLTIQRTQQEDSAVYLCASSRQGSNQPQHFGDGTRLSIL.

The chain links TRBV18 to TRBJ2-5; D remains unclear. Germline assignment: CDR1 KGHSH and CDR2 LQKENI. Deletions cut 4 bases from V and 5 bases from J, with 14 bases between. The CDR3 covers 14 residues. In DNA, the CDR3 is TGTGCCAGCTCACGAAGGGCAAGGTTTGAGACCCAGTACTTC. This gives the protein CASSRRARFETQYF.

The J gene is TRBJ1-1, the V gene TRBV10-3; no reliable D call. This CDR3 is 14 amino acids long. Germline V gene sequence: CDR1 ENHRY, CDR2 SYGVKD. Trimming removed 4 bases from V and 1 base from J, with 10 bases in between. CDR3 residues: CAISVNGRNTEAFF. The CDR3 DNA sequence: TGTGCCATCAGTGTTAACGGGAGGAACACTGAAGCTTTCTTT.

The CDR3 protein is CASSISGGASFHEQYF. The CDR3 DNA follows: TGTGCCAGTAGTATTTCAGGGGGCGCTTCGTTCCACGAGCAGTACTTC. The chain couples TRBV19 to TRBJ2-5, with 8 bases that match TRBD1. Near its end, the DNA agrees better with TRBJ2-7, so the J call may be wrong. The CDR3 contains 16 residues. CDR1 LNHDA and CDR2 SQIVND come from the germline V gene (reference sequence).

The V gene is TRBV2, the J gene TRBJ1-1; the match to TRBD1 covers 8 bases. CDR1 SNHLY and CDR2 FYNNEI come from the germline V gene. This CDR3 is 13 amino acids long. Germline trimming cut 7 bases from V and 5 bases from J; bases unmatched to any gene: 6. The CDR3 loop reads CASTPDRGTEAFF. For the CDR3, the DNA is TGTGCCAGCACCCCCGACAGGGGAACTGAAGCTTTCTTT. Combining the CDR3 with reference TRBV2 and TRBJ1-1 gives the whole variable domain EPEVTQTPSHQVTQMGQEVILRCVPISNHLYFYWYRQILGQKVEFLVSFYNNEISEKSEIFDDQFSVERPDGSNFTLKIRSTKLEDSAMYFCASTPDRGTEAFFGQGTRLTVV.

V gene TRBV24-1 combines with J gene TRBJ2-7; D may be TRBD1 or TRBD2 (5 bases each). This CDR3 contains 14 residues. Trimming cost V 9 bases and J 2 bases, with 16 bases left between them. Germline loops: CDR1 KGHDR, CDR2 SFDVKD. In DNA form, the CDR3 reads TGTGCCACCGCCCCAGGGAGTTTTCCCTACGAGCAGTACTTC. This encodes CATAPGSFPYEQYF.

A remark on this clonotype: Its ends do not fully match the called genes, so a read error is possible. V usage is TRBV4-3 and J usage is TRBJ2-1; 7 positions agree with TRBD2. CDR3 length equals 14 residues. Germline CDR1 reads LGHNA; CDR2 reads YSLEER. The CDR3 DNA sequence: TGCGCCAGCAACCAACGGGGGGCCTACAATGAGCAGTTCTTC. Amino acid sequence: CASNQRGAYNEQFF.

V is TRBV20-1 and J is TRBJ1-5, with TRBD1 matching 7 bases. With V trimmed by 0 bases and J by 5 bases, 1 base remained unmatched. CDR3 length: 13 residues. Germline V lookup: CDR1 DFQATT, CDR2 SNEGSKA (reference sequence). The CDR3 here is CSARDQGDQPQHF. The CDR3, as DNA: TGCAGTGCTAGAGATCAGGGGGATCAGCCCCAGCATTTT.

The gene calls are TRBV28 and TRBJ2-7; a possible D gene is TRBD2 (6 bases). Germline lookup yields CDR1 MDHEN and CDR2 SYDVKM. The ends were cut back, 11 bases at V and 5 bases at J, with 19 bases in the middle. The CDR3 is 13 amino acids. The CDR3 loop reads CALGRLEGDEQYF. CDR3 in DNA: TGTGCCCTGGGTAGACTAGAAGGCGACGAGCAGTACTTC.

The rearrangement links TRBV4-1 to TRBJ2-1; no definite D call. The J call may be in error: the DNA end matches TRBJ2-7 better. Per the germline V gene, CDR1 is MGHRA and CDR2 is YSYEKL. The CDR3 has 14 amino acids. The CDR3 protein is CASSQVGRNYEQYF. CDR3 sequence (DNA): TGCGCCAGCAGCCAAGTAGGCAGGAACTACGAGCAGTACTTC.

The chain uses TRBV7-9 and TRBJ2-3, with TRBD1 as a possible D gene (5 bases). The germline V gene encodes CDR1 SEHNR and CDR2 FQNEAQ (reference sequence). Trimming took 1 base from V and 6 from J, leaving 11 bases between them. CDR3 length: 14 residues. The CDR3 loop reads CASSLVPKGDTQYF. CDR3 nucleotides: TGTGCCAGCAGCTTAGTGCCCAAGGGGGATACGCAGTATTTT.

This clonotype was counted only a few times. This rearrangement joins TRBV7-9 to TRBJ2-1; D not certain. The germline V gene has CDR1 SEHNR and CDR2 FQNEAQ (reference sequence). The CDR3 is 11 residues long. Trimming took off 1 base at V and 15 bases at J, with 10 bases between the two ends. The CDR3 bases are TGTGCCAGCAGCTTAGAGGCCCGATGGTTCTTC. The encoded protein is CASSLEARWFF.

This clonotype was recorded a few times. V and J are TRBV12-3 or TRBV12-4 and TRBJ2-1, with D perhaps TRBD2 (5 bases). The CDR3 spans 13 residues. V was pared by 5 bases and J by 9 bases, with 14 bases between. CDR3 nucleotides: TGTGCCAGCAGTATGGGGAGAACGGGTGAGCAGTTCTTC. It is translated as CASSMGRTGEQFF.

This clonotype has just a few counts. The CDR3 DNA follows: TGCGCCAGCAGCTTGGCGTGGTTATATGAGACCCAGTACTTC. Translated: CASSLAWLYETQYF. V and J are TRBV5-1 and TRBJ2-5, with D unresolved. The germline CDR1 and CDR2 sequences are SGHRS and YFSETQ. Between the trimmed V and J ends, which lost 0 bases and 5 bases, there was a span of 11 bases. This CDR3 is 14 amino acids long.

The chain joins TRBV28 to TRBJ2-1, with D perhaps being TRBD1 or TRBD2 (5 bases each). The CDR3 totals 14 residues. V lost 3 bases, J lost 7 bases, and 13 bases lay in between. Looked up from germline, CDR1 is MDHEN and CDR2 is SYDVKM. CDR3 sequence reads: CASSLRGPGNEQFF. CDR3 in DNA: TGTGCCAGCAGTTTGAGGGGCCCCGGGAATGAGCAGTTCTTC.

The chain combines TRBV4-3 with TRBJ2-3, with D possibly TRBD2 on 5 matching bases. CDR3 size: 16 residues. Germline loops: CDR1 LGHNA, CDR2 YSLEER. The germline V and J ends were trimmed by 4 bases and 0 bases, with 14 bases remaining between them. CDR3 sequence reads: CASSLRRQLSTDTQYF. DNA for the CDR3: TGCGCCAGCAGCCTGCGGAGGCAGCTGAGCACAGATACGCAGTATTTT.

This clonotype was recorded once. This rearrangement joins TRBV4-3 to TRBJ2-7; the D call may be TRBD1 or TRBD2 (5 bases each). V shed 0 bases and J shed 10 bases, with 10 bases lying between them. The CDR3 has 12 amino acids. Germline CDR1 LGHNA, CDR2 YSLEER. CDR3 sequence reads: CASSQEDGAQYF. The CDR3 DNA reads TGCGCCAGCAGCCAAGAGGACGGGGCTCAGTACTTC.

The sample holds many counts of this clonotype. The V call is TRBV6-2 or TRBV6-3, the J call TRBJ2-3, with 9 bases fitting TRBD2. Germline V gene data show CDR1 as MNHEY and CDR2 as SVGEGT. This CDR3 is built from 15 residues. V trimming: 5 bases; J trimming: 6 bases; junction bases outside the gene matches: 9. The DNA for the CDR3 is TGTGCCAGCAGTAACGAGGCGGGGGGGCCGGATACGCAGTATTTT. Its protein is CASSNEAGGPDTQYF.

The rearrangement links TRBV18 to TRBJ1-1, with 9 bases lining up with TRBD1. The J segment lost 4 bases and the V segment lost 3 bases, leaving 12 bases of the junction unmatched. The CDR3 spans 17 residues. The germline V gene encodes CDR1 KGHSH and CDR2 LQKENI. CDR3 region: CASSPLRTGGFGTEAFF. The CDR3 DNA follows: TGTGCCAGCTCACCGCTTCGTACAGGGGGCTTTGGCACTGAAGCTTTCTTT.

The sample holds a few counts of this clonotype. The V call is TRBV10-3, the J call TRBJ1-5, with TRBD1 matching over 12 bases. The germline V gene has CDR1 ENHRY and CDR2 SYGVKD. The V segment lost 4 bases and the J segment 9 bases; nucleotides outside the gene matches: 7. This CDR3 has 15 amino acids. The CDR3, as DNA: TGTGCCATCAGTGTAGGGACAGGGGGCAAATCGCCCCAGCATTTT. It codes for CAISVGTGGKSPQHF.